This T cell receptor beta chain was identified during a study of blood T cell repertoires in COVID-19. The V and J ends lost 4 bases and 0 bases, in that order; junction bases with no gene match: 4. The CDR3 runs to 16 residues. Looked up from germline, CDR1 is SGHNT and CDR2 is YENEEA. Generated by immunoSEQ multiplex PCR, the TCRdb table keeps only in-frame clones and is missing some. The sample lists about 170,000 clones, more than 70% seen once, with roughly 4% in the top ten. This chain connects TRBV11-3 to TRBJ2-2, with TRBD2 identical over 8 bases. This receptor was obtained from a woman aged 45 to 65 in a cohort exposed to, infected with or recovered from COVID-19 (not recorded which). Sequenced material: PBMCs or T cells enriched from blood (not recorded which). CDR3 nucleotides: TGTGCCAGCAGCTCCGCGGGGGGCCCGAACACCGGGGAGCTGTTTTTT. Amino acids: CASSSAGGPNTGELFF. The full variable domain, completed using reference TRBV11-3 and TRBJ2-2, is EAGVVQSPRYKIIEKKQPVAFWCNPISGHNTLYWYLQNLGQGPELLIRYENEEAVDDSQLPKDRFSAERLKGVDSTLKIQPAELGDSAVYLCASSSAGGPNTGELFFGEGSRLTVL.